What follows are 22 T cell receptor beta chains derived from one specimen sequenced in a study of T cells in Graves' hyperthyroidism and ophthalmopathy. Amplified TCR beta CDR3 regions derived from RNA transcripts. Researchers ran a first-round RT-PCR on the TCR CDR3 using the HTBI primer set. TCRdb ran MiXCR on the multiplex PCR reads and lists one entry per CDR3 protein. The profile shows roughly 170,000 distinct CDR3 sequences, about 18% of them singletons. The specimen was blood. The receptors were sampled from a woman between 45 and 60 years old with Graves' hyperthyroidism.

This clonotype has a count of ten or more. The V and J genes are TRBV7-8 and TRBJ2-1, with 8 bases lining up with TRBD1. Unmatched junction bases numbered 6, after V lost 1 base and J lost 7 bases. The CDR3 contains 15 residues. Germline V gene lookup returns CDR1 SGHVS and CDR2 FQNEAQ. The CDR3 sequence is CASSLGQGLSNEQFF. The DNA for the CDR3 is TGTGCCAGCAGCTTAGGACAGGGGCTGTCAAATGAGCAGTTCTTC.

A word on this clonotype: A single base separates this from a much larger clone, so it may be a read error. The chain carries TRBV20-1 and TRBJ1-2; D may be TRBD1 (5 bases). The length of the CDR3 is 12 residues. Germline CDR1 and CDR2: DFQATT and SNEGSKA (reference sequence). CDR3 sequence: CSASLQARGYAF. CDR3 bases: TGCAGTGCTTCTTTACAGGCACGTGGCTACGCCTTC.

This clonotype was recorded many times. The chain couples TRBV6-1 to TRBJ2-2; D is uncertain. The CDR3 contains 15 residues. The ends were cut back, 2 bases at V and 1 base at J, with 8 bases in the middle. Germline V gives CDR1 MNHNS, CDR2 SASEGT. The CDR3 sequence: CASSEYRLNTGELFF. Here the CDR3 DNA reads TGTGCCAGCAGTGAATACCGCCTGAACACCGGGGAGCTGTTTTTT.

This clonotype was picked up many times. The rearrangement joins TRBV6-1 to TRBJ2-3; perhaps TRBD2 as D (5 bases). V gave up 8 bases and J gave up 0 bases, with 12 bases separating them. Germline V gene data show CDR1 as MNHNS and CDR2 as SASEGT. CDR3 length: 14 amino acids. CDR3 loop: CASRAVLSTDTQYF. CDR3 DNA sequence: TGTGCCAGCCGAGCGGTTCTTAGCACAGATACGCAGTATTTT.

This clonotype was detected ten times or more. The chain is built from TRBV2 and TRBJ2-7; D gene unclear. CDR1 is SNHLY, CDR2 FYNNEI, per germline. Trimming left V 10 bases short and J 2 bases short, with 15 bases between. This CDR3 is 13 amino acids long. CDR3: CATKHSFTYEQYF. CDR3 DNA: TGTGCCACCAAACACAGCTTCACCTACGAGCAGTACTTC.

This clonotype came up a few times. The chain couples TRBV6-4 to TRBJ2-2, with TRBD2 as a possible D gene (5 bases). The V gene's germline CDR1 is MRHNA and CDR2 SNTAGT. The CDR3 length is 13 residues. Trimming removed 2 bases from V and 6 bases from J, with 7 bases in between. The CDR3: CASSDGESGELFF. The CDR3 bases are TGTGCCAGCAGTGACGGGGAGTCCGGGGAGCTGTTTTTT.

The chain joins TRBV20-1 to TRBJ2-1; 14 nucleotides agree with TRBD2. V trimming: 6 bases; J trimming: 6 bases; junction bases outside the gene matches: 7. The CDR3 sequence is 15 residues long. The germline V gene encodes CDR1 DFQATT and CDR2 SNEGSKA (reference sequence). CDR3 amino acids: CSAASGTSGSNEQFF. CDR3 nucleotides: TGCAGTGCCGCCTCCGGGACTAGCGGGAGCAATGAGCAGTTCTTC.

This clonotype occurred many times. The rearrangement uses TRBV5-1 and TRBJ2-2; TRBD1 matches at 8 bases. From germline, CDR1 is SGHRS and CDR2 YFSETQ. The CDR3 is 16 amino acids. Unmatched junction bases numbered 9, after V lost 4 bases and J lost 4 bases. CDR3 residues: CASSPPGTGITGELFF. The CDR3, as DNA: TGCGCCAGCAGCCCGCCCGGGACAGGTATCACCGGGGAGCTGTTTTTT.

This clonotype was found many times. The chain recombines TRBV6-2 or TRBV6-3 with TRBJ1-5; no clear D gene. This CDR3 comprises 14 residues. Germline V gene sequence: CDR1 MNHEY, CDR2 SVGEGT. V was cut by 6 bases and J by 6 bases, with 15 bases left in between. The CDR3 coding sequence is TGTGCCAGCAGGCTTGGGCAGTCGGGTCAGCCCCAGCATTTT. This codes for CASRLGQSGQPQHF.

This CDR3 is CASSFKGPHQPQHF. Written as DNA, the CDR3 is TGTGCCAGCAGTTTCAAGGGCCCTCATCAGCCCCAGCATTTT. The genes are TRBV12-3 or TRBV12-4 and TRBJ1-5; D is ambiguous. The CDR3 runs to 14 residues. Trimming shortened V by 3 bases and J by 5 bases, and 11 bases separated the two germline ends.

This chain connects TRBV7-3 to TRBJ2-7; possibly TRBD1 for D (6 bases). The CDR3 covers 13 residues. Germline CDR1 is SGHTA and CDR2 is FQGTGA. Deletions cut 1 base from V and 7 bases from J, with 11 bases between. The CDR3 region has the DNA TGTGCCAGCAGCTTAAATCCAGGGGAAGAGCAGTACTTC. It encodes CASSLNPGEEQYF.

This clonotype showed up many times. The chain employs TRBV7-2 and TRBJ1-5; D is possibly TRBD1 (6 bases). V was clipped by 1 base and J by 8 bases, with 21 bases between them. Germline loops: CDR1 SGHTA, CDR2 FQGNSA. This CDR3 has 17 amino acids. The CDR3 region is CASSLGATGWDGEPQHF. The CDR3 DNA sequence: TGTGCCAGCAGCTTAGGGGCTACAGGGTGGGACGGGGAGCCCCAGCATTTT.

This clonotype was counted at least ten times. This chain uses TRBV18 with TRBJ2-7, with 7 bases that match TRBD1. The CDR3 spans 16 residues. Per germline, CDR1 KGHSH and CDR2 LQKENI. V trimming: 1 base; J trimming: 3 bases; junction bases outside the gene matches: 9. The CDR3 region is CASSPLQQGPYYEQYF. The CDR3 nucleotides read TGTGCCAGCTCACCACTCCAACAGGGGCCTTACTACGAGCAGTACTTC.

The sample holds many counts of this clonotype. V is TRBV3-1 and J is TRBJ2-1; maybe TRBD2 (5 bases). The CDR3 extends over 14 amino acids. CDR1 and CDR2 from the germline V gene are LGHDT and YNNKEL (reference sequence). Between the trimmed V and J ends, which lost 3 bases and 6 bases, there was a span of 12 bases. The CDR3 is CASSQPRDGNEQFF. CDR3 sequence (DNA): TGTGCCAGCAGCCAGCCTCGGGATGGCAATGAGCAGTTCTTC.

V usage is TRBV3-1 and J usage is TRBJ2-7, with TRBD2 as a possible D gene (6 bases). V lost 1 base to trimming and J lost 2 bases, with 12 bases between them. Germline V CDR1 and CDR2: LGHDT, YNNKEL (reference sequence). The CDR3 is 15 residues long. The CDR3 reads CASSQVAGGPYEQYF. As DNA, the CDR3 is TGTGCCAGCAGCCAAGTAGCCGGGGGTCCCTACGAGCAGTACTTC.

The sample holds many counts of this clonotype. The V and J genes are TRBV3-1 and TRBJ2-7; D is ambiguous. In germline, CDR1 is LGHDT, CDR2 YNNKEL (reference sequence). Trimming pared 5 bases from V and 0 bases from J, leaving 11 bases between. This CDR3 has 14 residues. The CDR3 here is CASSTTASSYEQYF. CDR3 in DNA: TGTGCCAGCAGCACGACCGCGAGCTCCTACGAGCAGTACTTC.

There are many counts of this clonotype. The gene calls are TRBV24-1 and TRBJ1-5; 7 bases are shared with TRBD1. V trimming: 7 bases; J trimming: 7 bases; junction bases outside the gene matches: 3. CDR3 length: 12 residues. The V gene's germline CDR1 is KGHDR and CDR2 SFDVKD. The CDR3 protein is CATSNRGQPQHF. The CDR3 region has the DNA TGTGCCACCAGCAACAGGGGCCAGCCCCAGCATTTT.

This clonotype has a count of ten or more. The chain combines TRBV28 with TRBJ2-7, with TRBD1 identical over 10 bases. CDR1 is MDHEN and CDR2 is SYDVKM in the germline V gene. CDR3 length: 15 residues. V gave up 3 bases and J gave up 2 bases; unmatched junction bases: 4. The CDR3 DNA follows: TGTGCCAGCAGTTTCCCCGGGACAGGGGCCTACGAGCAGTACTTC. Its protein is CASSFPGTGAYEQYF.

In this sample, this clonotype turned up many times. The rearrangement uses TRBV3-1 and TRBJ2-3; tentatively, D is TRBD1 (5 bases). This CDR3 comprises 15 residues. Germline-derived CDR1 and CDR2 are LGHDT and YNNKEL (reference sequence). Trimming removed 1 base at V and 5 bases at J, with 13 bases between. Here the CDR3 reads CASSQGWARGDTQYF. CDR3 nucleotides: TGTGCCAGCAGCCAAGGGTGGGCAAGGGGAGATACGCAGTATTTT.

V and J are TRBV19 and TRBJ2-7, with TRBD1 as a possible D gene (5 bases). This CDR3 region has 12 residues. The germline V gene encodes CDR1 LNHDA and CDR2 SQIVND (reference sequence). V shed 5 bases and J shed 6 bases, with 11 bases lying between them. The CDR3 sequence: CASSAGSSEQYF. The CDR3 DNA reads TGTGCCAGTAGTGCAGGGTCTAGCGAGCAGTACTTC.

At least ten counts were recorded for this clonotype. The chain carries TRBV19 and TRBJ1-1; TRBD1 might be the D (6 bases). The CDR3 covers 13 residues. V was clipped by 7 bases and J by 5 bases, with 14 bases between them. The germline gives CDR1 LNHDA, CDR2 SQIVND (reference sequence). In DNA form, the CDR3 reads TGTGCCAGTACCGACGGACAGATGACTGAAGCTTTCTTT. Translated: CASTDGQMTEAFF. The full variable domain, with the rest looked up from reference TRBV19 and TRBJ1-1, is DGGITQSPKYLFRKEGQNVTLSCEQNLNHDAMYWYRQDPGQGLRLIYYSQIVNDFQKGDIAEGYSVSREKKESFPLTVTSAQKNPTAFYLCASTDGQMTEAFFGQGTRLTVV.

Points on this clonotype: A much more abundant neighbour one base away suggests this may be a read error. The chain joins TRBV19 to TRBJ1-1; possible D gene TRBD1, 6 bases. Per the germline V gene, CDR1 is LNHDA and CDR2 is SQIVND (reference sequence). The CDR3 is made up of 13 amino acids. Trimming left V 5 bases short and J 4 bases short, with 11 bases between. CDR3 loop: CASSVQGPTEAFF. CDR3 DNA sequence: TGTGCCAGTAGTGTGCAGGGGCCCACTGAAGCTTTCTTT.